The clone carrying this T cell receptor beta chain has more than one count but fewer than ten. The target antigen is unknown. TCRdb re-analysed the reads in MiXCR, keeping a single row per CDR3 protein. This table has about 230,000 distinct CDR3 sequences, under 25% appearing once. The source of the sample is a study of T cell repertoires in cytomegalovirus infection. As for the study in general: The public TCR beta signatures pointed to both CMV infection and matching HLA type. Study-level results: Clonotype analysis showed dominance of the ex vivo response by HLA-C-restricted CMV-specific TCR beta clonotypes. Identification of carriers of CMV plus the relevant HLA was achieved through cumulative public TCR beta family frequency.

This CDR3 comprises 15 residues. Trimming left V 6 bases short and J 6 bases short, with 17 bases between. Per the germline V gene, CDR1 is LNHNV and CDR2 is YYDKDF (reference sequence). The sequencing input was CD8+ T cells from PBMCs. The TCR was taken from a human donor in good health (CMV status not recorded). Some clones in this sample may be carry-over from other donors' samples. The chain joins TRBV15 to TRBJ1-4; D is uncertain. CDR3 DNA: TGTGCCACCAGGGAGGGTCGACTGCGGGATGAAAAACTGTTTTTT. This codes for CATREGRLRDEKLFF.